These T cell receptor beta chains were read from a single sample in a study of blood T cells in healthy people across ages. Using its own MiXCR run on the 5' RACE reads, TCRdb lists one record per CDR3 protein. The data contain 910,000 or so distinct CDR3 sequences, roughly 51% of them singletons. Sample: blood. The receptors shown here come from an older woman in good health. Each CDR3 is given with its conserved first and last residue. Each record gives: V gene, CDR3 length, clone size, D gene, J gene, CDR3 DNA, CDR3 protein. A D gene is named only where the DNA matches it firmly. Where a row states a size, it is once, few, many or the class of an expanded clone; other rows omit it.

TRBV27	10	NA	TRBD1	TRBJ2-4	TGTGCCAGCAGGTTGGGACAGCTGTACTTC	CASRLGQLYF
TRBV19	15	NA	NA	TRBJ2-7	TGTGCCAGTAGTATAGATCAGGGTGGAGCCTACGAGCAGTACTTC	CASSIDQGGAYEQYF
TRBV5-5	14	NA	NA	TRBJ2-1	TGTGCCAGCAGCTCCCTTTTTACCTACAATGAGCAGTTCTTC	CASSSLFTYNEQFF
TRBV28	11	few	NA	TRBJ2-7	TGTGCCAGCAGTTTAAACTTCGAGCAGTACTTC	CASSLNFEQYF
TRBV3-1	15	NA	NA	TRBJ1-2	TGTGCCAGCAGCCACGCAGAGGCAGGGAGCGGTGGCTACACCTTC	CASSHAEAGSGGYTF
TRBV7-2	15	NA	TRBD2	TRBJ2-5	TGTGCCAGCAGCTTAGCGGGCGGGAGCGGGTACGAGCGGTACTTC	CASSLAGGSGYERYF
TRBV20-1	15	NA	NA	TRBJ2-7	TGCAGTGCTAGAGATCTGGGTTACTCCTACAATGAGCAGTACTTC	CSARDLGYSYNEQYF
TRBV7-2	13	NA	NA	TRBJ1-6	TGTGCCAGCAGCGCGACAGGTGTTTCACCCCTCCACTTT	CASSATGVSPLHF
TRBV20-1	15	NA	TRBD2	TRBJ2-5	TGCAGTGCTCCTCCGCGGCGGGAGATACAAGAGACCCAGTACTTC	CSAPPRREIQETQYF
TRBV7-2	16	few	NA	TRBJ2-6	TGTGCCAGCAGCTTAGAAGGGGCCTCTGGGGCCAACGTCCTGACTTTC	CASSLEGASGANVLTF
TRBV28	14	NA	NA	TRBJ2-7	TGTGCCAGCAGCAATGGACTCCGATCGGACGAGCAGTACTTC	CASSNGLRSDEQYF
TRBV29-1	12	once	NA	TRBJ1-5	TGCAGCGTTTGGACCCCTGGGTGGACCCAGCATTTT	CSVWTPGWTQHF
TRBV7-2	16	NA	NA	TRBJ1-5	TGTGCCAGCAGCCCAGAACAGGGTAGAGGCAATCAGCCCCAGCATTTT	CASSPEQGRGNQPQHF
TRBV6-1	16	NA	NA	TRBJ2-7	TGTGCCAGCAGTGACACTGCGACTAGGTACTCCTACGAGCAGTACTTC	CASSDTATRYSYEQYF
TRBV7-2	15	few	TRBD2	TRBJ2-5	TGTGCCAGCCGCAAAGCGGGAGGGCCTTCAGAGACCCAGTACTTC	CASRKAGGPSETQYF
TRBV7-8	15	few	TRBD2	TRBJ2-1	TGTGCCAGCAGCCTAACGGGAGGAACCTACAATGAGCAGTTCTTC	CASSLTGGTYNEQFF
TRBV5-1	16	NA	TRBD2	TRBJ2-1	TGCGCCAGCAGCTTGATGACGAGCGGGGAGTACAATGAGCAGTTCTTC	CASSLMTSGEYNEQFF
TRBV4-1	13	NA	NA	TRBJ2-7	TGCGCCAGCAGCCCCACCGGGACATTCGAGCAGTACTTC	CASSPTGTFEQYF
TRBV30	14	NA	TRBD2	TRBJ2-7	TGTGCCTGGACCCTAGCGGGAGATAGCTACGAGCAGTACTTC	CAWTLAGDSYEQYF
TRBV29-1	13	NA	TRBD1	TRBJ2-5	TGCAGCGTGGATGGACAGGTCCAAGAGACCCAGTACTTC	CSVDGQVQETQYF
TRBV10-3	12	NA	NA	TRBJ2-3	TGTACCATCAGTCAACCTACAGATACGCAGTATTTT	CTISQPTDTQYF
TRBV6-6	15	many	TRBD1	TRBJ2-7	TGTGCCAGCAGTGATGGACAGGGGGCTGGCTACGAGCAGTACTTC	CASSDGQGAGYEQYF
TRBV30	13	many	TRBD1	TRBJ2-2	TGTGCCTGGGACCTACAGGGGTCCGGGGAGCTGTTTTTT	CAWDLQGSGELFF
TRBV20-1	12	NA	NA	TRBJ1-2	TGCAGTGCTAGCCTGAAACAGATTGGCTACACCTTC	CSASLKQIGYTF
TRBV14	17	NA	NA	TRBJ1-2	TGTGCCAGCAGCCTTAAAGCGAACTCAAATCGGGGATATGGCTACACCTTC	CASSLKANSNRGYGYTF
TRBV20-1	14	few	NA	TRBJ2-1	TGCAGTGCTAGTGGGCGCGGTTCCTACAATGAGCAGTTCTTC	CSASGRGSYNEQFF
TRBV10-3	15	few	NA	TRBJ2-5	TGTGCCATCAGTGAGTCGGTCGCGCCCTCTGAGGCCCAGTACTTC	CAISESVAPSEAQYF
TRBV18	19	few	TRBD2	TRBJ2-1	TGTGCCAGCTCGAGGCTAGCGGGAGAGACTGCGACCTACGGCAATGAGCAGTTCTTC	CASSRLAGETATYGNEQFF
TRBV5-1	14	NA	TRBD1	TRBJ2-7	TGCGCCAGCAGCTTGGATGGCAGGGGGCTCGAGCAGTACTTC	CASSLDGRGLEQYF
TRBV20-1	14	NA	TRBD2	TRBJ2-1	TGCAGTGCAATAGCGGGAGGGCCGTTCAATGAGCAGTTCTTC	CSAIAGGPFNEQFF
TRBV20-1	9	few	NA	TRBJ1-2	TGCAGTGCTAGTGATGGCTACACCTTC	CSASDGYTF
TRBV4-3	14	NA	NA	TRBJ2-2	TGCGCCAGCAGCCTCGGGAGAGAGACCGGGGAGCTGTTTTTT	CASSLGRETGELFF
TRBV7-3	13	many	NA	TRBJ1-2	TGTGCCAGCAGCTTAACTGGGGGGTATGGCTACACCTTC	CASSLTGGYGYTF
TRBV5-1	14	NA	NA	TRBJ1-2	TGCGCCAGCAGCTCACCACTTGAGACTGGTGGCTACACCTTC	CASSSPLETGGYTF
TRBV5-1	19	few	TRBD2	TRBJ2-7	TGCGCCAGCAGCTTGGCCTCCCGGGGTGGCACTAGCGGGAGATACGAGCAGTACTTC	CASSLASRGGTSGRYEQYF
TRBV4-1	15	NA	NA	TRBJ2-5	TGCGCCAGCAGCCAAGCCGGATCGGGCCAAGAGACCCAGTACTTC	CASSQAGSGQETQYF
TRBV20-1	13	NA	TRBD2	TRBJ2-3	TGCAGTGCCATGGGGGGGTTCGCAGATACGCAGTATTTT	CSAMGGFADTQYF
TRBV12-3/TRBV12-4	14	NA	TRBD2	TRBJ2-5	TGTGCCGCCGGGGGGGCGGGACCTCAAGAGACCCAGTACTTC	CAAGGAGPQETQYF
TRBV6-2/TRBV6-3	15	NA	NA	TRBJ2-3	TGTGCCAGCCGAAGGACCTACAGGGAAACAGATACGCAGTATTTT	CASRRTYRETDTQYF
TRBV28	17	once	NA	TRBJ1-5	TGTGTCAGCAGTCGTCGGCGGGGCGTAAATTCCCAAGAGACCCAGCATTTT	CVSSRRRGVNSQETQHF
TRBV30	12	NA	TRBD1	TRBJ2-3	TGTGCCTGGAGAGGACAGGGAAGTACGCAGTATTTT	CAWRGQGSTQYF
TRBV20-1	15	NA	TRBD1	TRBJ1-5	TGCAGTGCTTCGCCACCGGGACAGGGCACTCAGCCCCAGCATTTT	CSASPPGQGTQPQHF
TRBV20-1	15	NA	NA	TRBJ2-7	TGCAGTGCTAGTGCGCTAGGAAGAACTTCCTACGAGCAGTACTTC	CSASALGRTSYEQYF
TRBV28	15	NA	NA	TRBJ1-1	TGTGCCAGCAGTTCACCATCCTCCCCGAACACTGAAGCTTTCTTT	CASSSPSSPNTEAFF
TRBV12-3/TRBV12-4	14	NA	TRBD2	TRBJ2-1	TGTGCCAGCAGTTTTCGATTAGCGACTAGCGAGCAGTTCTTC	CASSFRLATSEQFF
TRBV28	15	NA	NA	TRBJ2-4	TGTGCCAGCAGTGTCAAGGGGGTAGCCAAAAACATTCAGTACTTC	CASSVKGVAKNIQYF
TRBV2	17	once	NA	TRBJ2-3	TGTGCCAGCCCTGGGGTCGCGAGGAGGAGGGAGACAGATACGCAGTATTTT	CASPGVARRRETDTQYF